The 13 T cell receptor beta chains below were found in one sample sequenced in a study of CD8+CD57+ T cells in acquired aplastic anemia. Patients selected for sequencing had displayed CD8+CD57+ cell expansion by flow cytometry. Profiling that covered TCR beta VDJ and CDR3 relied on genomic DNA as its template. TCRdb reanalysed the reads using MiXCR and keeps one entry per CDR3 protein. The sample carries about 240,000 distinct CDR3 sequences, 47% recorded once. What was sequenced was sorted CD4+, CD8+, or CD8+CD57+ T cells (not recorded which) from PBMCs. These receptors all come from a human donor with aplastic anemia.

V and J are TRBV19 and TRBJ2-7; D is ambiguous. Trimming shortened V by 3 bases and J by 4 bases, and 16 bases separated the two germline ends. The CDR3 spans 15 residues. Germline loops: CDR1 LNHDA, CDR2 SQIVND (reference sequence). The CDR3 DNA reads as TGTGCCAGTAGTATCGCCTACAGTCTATTATACGAGCAGTACTTC. It codes for CASSIAYSLLYEQYF. The full variable domain, completed using reference TRBV19 and TRBJ2-7, is DGGITQSPKYLFRKEGQNVTLSCEQNLNHDAMYWYRQDPGQGLRLIYYSQIVNDFQKGDIAEGYSVSREKKESFPLTVTSAQKNPTAFYLCASSIAYSLLYEQYFGPGTRLTVT.

In this sample, this clonotype turned up once. The chain employs TRBV7-3 and TRBJ1-6; D is unresolved. Per the germline V gene, CDR1 is SGHTA and CDR2 is FQGTGA. CDR3 length: 15 amino acids. Trimming stripped 3 bases from V and 9 bases from J, with 15 bases between. CDR3 in amino acids: CASSFSGRVGSPLHF. Written as DNA, the CDR3 is TGTGCCAGCAGCTTTTCGGGCCGGGTTGGTTCACCCCTCCACTTT.

The V gene is TRBV7-4, the J gene TRBJ2-1; D is unclear. V was trimmed by 6 bases and J by 5 bases, leaving 17 bases between them. There are 15 residues in the CDR3. Germline CDR1 SGHVT, CDR2 SQSDAQ. For the CDR3, the DNA is TGTGCCAGCAGTTCTGGGATCGGCAAAAACAATGAGCAGTTCTTC. Translated: CASSSGIGKNNEQFF.

The V gene is TRBV2, the J gene TRBJ1-1; tentative D call: TRBD1 (5 bases). The CDR3 runs 14 residues. The germline V and J ends were trimmed by 6 bases and 0 bases, with 11 bases remaining between them. Germline V lookup: CDR1 SNHLY, CDR2 FYNNEI. The CDR3 DNA is TGTGCCAGCAGGGGGGACGGTTTGAACACTGAAGCTTTCTTT. Translation: CASRGDGLNTEAFF.

This chain links TRBV24-1 with TRBJ2-1; TRBD1 is a possible D gene (6 bases). Between the trimmed V and J ends, which lost 5 bases and 7 bases, there was a span of 14 bases. The CDR3 loop spans 14 amino acids. Germline V gene lookup returns CDR1 KGHDR and CDR2 SFDVKD. This CDR3 reads CATSGQDRQNEQFF. The DNA of the CDR3 is TGTGCCACCAGTGGACAGGATAGGCAGAATGAGCAGTTCTTC.

Concerning this clonotype: This sequence may be a read error, since a much larger clone differs from it by one base. The chain recombines TRBV20-1 with TRBJ1-1; D may be TRBD1 (5 bases). V lost 3 bases and J 1 base, leaving 21 bases between the germline ends. The CDR3 consists of 17 residues. Germline CDR1 DFQATT, CDR2 SNEGSKA (reference sequence). The CDR3 loop is CSARRVERQPQNTEAFF. The CDR3 DNA follows: TGCAGTGCTAGGAGGGTTGAGAGACAGCCACAGAACACTGAAGCTTTCTTT.

In the case of this clonotype: The junction shows a germline mismatch at one end, possibly a read error. The rearrangement joins TRBV5-1 to TRBJ1-5; TRBD1 is a possible D gene (5 bases). Germline V gene sequence: CDR1 SGHRS, CDR2 YFSETQ. This CDR3 spans 17 amino acids. The CDR3 region has the DNA TGCGCCAGCAGCCCCTCCGGACTGGGGCTGGGCAATGAGCCCCAGCATTTT. Its protein product is CASSPSGLGLGNEPQHF.

This clonotype was detected many times. The J gene is TRBJ1-1, the V gene TRBV4-1; 8 nucleotides line up with TRBD1. Losses at the gene ends were 0 bases for V and 11 bases for J; bases not matched to a gene: 8. Germline V gene sequence: CDR1 MGHRA, CDR2 YSYEKL. The CDR3 is made up of 14 amino acids. Written as DNA, the CDR3 is TGCGCCAGCAGCCAAGATCTAGGGACAGGAGGGGCTTTCTTT. Encoded protein: CASSQDLGTGGAFF.

This clonotype came up once. A much larger clone differs from this one at a single base, so this may be a read error. The chain has TRBV6-6 and TRBJ2-3; D is possibly TRBD1 or TRBD2 (5 bases each). This CDR3 has 12 residues. Germline CDR1 is MNHNY and CDR2 is SVGAGI (reference sequence). This chain's CDR3 is CATLEGLDMQYF. CDR3 bases: TGTGCCACCCTAGAGGGGTTGGATATGCAGTATTTT.

This clonotype was detected only a few times. The genes are TRBV20-1 and TRBJ2-7, with 16 bases that match TRBD2. The J segment lost 4 bases and the V segment lost 5 bases, leaving 5 bases of the junction unmatched. Per germline, CDR1 DFQATT and CDR2 SNEGSKA (reference sequence). The CDR3 extends over 15 amino acids. DNA of the CDR3: TGCAGTGCTGGGACTAGCGGGAGGGAGAGGTACGAGCAGTACTTC. It yields the protein CSAGTSGRERYEQYF.

The V call is TRBV7-9, the J call TRBJ1-5, with D possibly TRBD1 on 5 matching bases. This CDR3 region has 15 residues. Trimming removed 5 bases from V and 7 bases from J, with 18 bases in between. Germline V gives CDR1 SEHNR, CDR2 FQNEAQ (reference sequence). The chain's CDR3 is CASSSEGEIRQPQHF. The DNA for the CDR3 is TGTGCCAGCAGCAGTGAAGGGGAAATTCGACAGCCCCAGCATTTT.

The chain is built from TRBV28 and TRBJ1-2; D might be TRBD1 (6 bases). The length of the CDR3 is 14 residues. Germline V lookup: CDR1 MDHEN, CDR2 SYDVKM. Trimming pared 2 bases from V and 4 bases from J, leaving 11 bases between. CDR3 region: CASSLTGTSYGYTF. The CDR3 DNA follows: TGTGCCAGCAGTTTAACAGGGACTAGCTATGGCTACACCTTC.

The chain links TRBV7-6 to TRBJ2-3; D ambiguous. The CDR3 sequence is 13 residues long. Germline lookup yields CDR1 SGHVS and CDR2 FNYEAQ. V was pared by 0 bases and J by 2 bases, with 3 bases between. The CDR3, as DNA: TGTGCCAGCAGCTTAGCATACACAGATACGCAGTATTTT. Its translation: CASSLAYTDTQYF.